One TCR beta chain is described in this entry. The target antigen is unknown. The libraries of TRB cDNA were constructed through 5' RACE using UMI labels. TCRdb reprocessed the 5' RACE reads, keeping one entry per CDR3 protein, no DNA. This repertoire includes roughly 120,000 distinct CDR3 sequences. These data originate in a study of CXCR3-negative and CXCR3-positive naive CD8 T cells. Study-wide results and caveats: TCR interaction strength was inferred from TRB CDR3 physicochemistry, as CD5 matched across naive subsets. Higher TRB CDR3 hydrophobicity marked CXCR3-positive naive cells relative to CXCR3-negative naive cells.

The CDR3 runs 15 residues. CDR1 and CDR2 from the germline V gene are MDHEN and SYDVKM. This receptor was identified in a human donor in good health. Some clones in this sample may be carry-over from other donors' samples. The sequencing input was naive CXCR3+ CD8+ T cells from blood. Noted subset: CD45RO-CCR7+CD27+CD95- naive CD8+ T cells expressing CXCR3 (TNR3+). This chain connects TRBV28 to TRBJ2-1; the D call from TCRdb, TRBD1, cannot be confirmed without DNA. The CDR3 spells CASSLTGGGYNEQFF.